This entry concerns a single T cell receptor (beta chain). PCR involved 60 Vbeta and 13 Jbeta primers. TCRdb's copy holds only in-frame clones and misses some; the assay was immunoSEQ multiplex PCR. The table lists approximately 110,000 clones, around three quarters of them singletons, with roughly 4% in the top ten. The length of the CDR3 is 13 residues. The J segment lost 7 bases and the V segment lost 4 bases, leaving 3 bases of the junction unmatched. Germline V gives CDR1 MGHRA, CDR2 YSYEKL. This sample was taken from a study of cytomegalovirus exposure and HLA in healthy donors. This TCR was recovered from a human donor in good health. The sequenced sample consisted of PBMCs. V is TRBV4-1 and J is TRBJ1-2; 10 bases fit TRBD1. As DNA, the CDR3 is TGCGCCAGCAGCCTGGGGACAGGGGTTGGCTACACCTTC. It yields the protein CASSLGTGVGYTF.